The text below deals with one TCR beta chain. Its antigen target is currently unknown. No quality values exist for individual bases; no much larger clone is one base distant. From the cysteine through the phenylalanine, the CDR3 covers 15 amino acids. Just CDR3 DNA is preserved here, 45 bases in frame from base 1. The germline V gene sets CDR1 to SGHVS and CDR2 to FQNEAQ. Cut back by 2 bases and 3 bases, the V and J ends lie 11 bases apart. The High Capacity cDNA Reverse Transcription Kit was used to reverse transcribe all of the isolated RNA, meaning that expressed TCRB transcripts were what got sequenced. Naive, central memory and regulatory T cell samples underwent deep immunoSEQ sequencing, averaging approximately 3.5 million total reads per sample. After sorted cells were lysed in RLT buffer, RNA was extracted with DNase-treated RNeasy Micro or Mini kits, with the choice depending on cell number. Each cell subset was processed on its own to prevent cross-contamination, while patient and healthy donor samples were processed together. The immunoSEQ multiplex PCR was used to amplify TCRB sequences from cDNA, generating 87-bp fragments that spanned the CDR3 region. Amplicons were sequenced on the Illumina HiSeq platform. In the original analysis: Synthetic template baselines were used to correct PCR bias computationally, reads within Hamming distance 2 were collapsed together, and singletons that could not be merged were discarded. Reads were aligned to IMGT to assign V, D and J genes, CDR3 length, and insertions or deletions at six rearrangement sites. Within each subset, clonotype counts were normalized to sorted cell number, after which true diversity and Gini coefficients were computed with the tcR R package. The overlap coefficient, calculated on TCRB nucleotide sequences, was used to quantify repertoire sharing. As a proxy for the pre-selection repertoire, out-of-frame TCRB sequences from naive cells were analyzed. This immuneACCESS table, as held by TCRdb, lists in-frame sequences with V and J called but not all clones. Of the missing ones, under half trace to an unresolved V gene in checked studies; the others have no known cause. That table gives V, J and clone size, and the DNA gave D and trimming. This sample gives 600,000 to 650,000 clones in total; around 15% of them show up just once. 0.07% to 0.095% of the sample is in the top ten clones.

This record comes from a study of beta chain features in type 1 diabetes (dated by TCRdb to between 2017 and 2018). Describing the broader study: Mean age, gender distribution, total cell number and subset yield were not different between patients and healthy donors. The study compared TCRB repertoires of sorted circulating CD4+ T cell subsets between recently diagnosed type 1 diabetes patients and matched healthy donors. Naive and central memory subsets were obtained from all 30 or so donors, but regulatory and stem cell-like memory subsets were isolated from only 8 patients and 8 healthy donors. Across all samples, almost 110 million sorted cells were examined, and cell number per subset correlated strongly with RNA yield.

Each donor gave one peripheral blood draw, averaging roughly 0.11 L, which was collected into heparinised tubes. Naive, central memory, regulatory and stem cell-like memory CD4+ T cells were sorted on a BD FACSAria II using a panel including CD45RO, CCR7, CD25, CD127, CD95 and CD27. Every sorted population had a purity above 95%. Right away, PBMCs were isolated by Lymphoprep density gradient centrifugation and were stained directly, with no culture step. Samples were stained and sorted in pairs, with one healthy donor and one patient per experiment, so that batch effects were minimized. Overall study results and their limits: The naive, central memory and regulatory TCRB repertoires appeared to resemble one another more closely among patients than among healthy donors. Shorter templates might be favored by PCR, yet because patient and control samples were amplified and corrected together, any such skew would affect both groups equally. At VDJ recombination sites, patients with type 1 diabetes made fewer insertions and deleted more nucleotides, a pattern implying thymic rearrangement abnormalities. HLA sub-analyses involved small numbers of individuals, so any influence of HLA type on TCRB rearrangement remained unresolved. Because cDNA rather than genomic DNA was sequenced, highly expressing activated cells could have been over-represented, although no difference in activation and CD3 levels was found between groups. A moderate but significant shortening of TCRB CDR3 length was observed in type 1 diabetes patients in all four CD4+ subsets.

Recombination connected TRBV7-8 to TRBJ1-5; a weak D assignment points to TRBD1 (6 bases agree). The receptor was isolated from a man aged 18 to 35 in good health. The sequencing input was naive CD4+ T cells from blood. The sample's cell subset or site, from its label and the paper: true naive CD4+ T cells. The CDR3 region has the sequence CASSLRGLLNQPQHF. The nucleotide sequence reads TGTGCCAGCAGCTTACGGGGGCTCCTCAATCAGCCCCAGCATTTT.